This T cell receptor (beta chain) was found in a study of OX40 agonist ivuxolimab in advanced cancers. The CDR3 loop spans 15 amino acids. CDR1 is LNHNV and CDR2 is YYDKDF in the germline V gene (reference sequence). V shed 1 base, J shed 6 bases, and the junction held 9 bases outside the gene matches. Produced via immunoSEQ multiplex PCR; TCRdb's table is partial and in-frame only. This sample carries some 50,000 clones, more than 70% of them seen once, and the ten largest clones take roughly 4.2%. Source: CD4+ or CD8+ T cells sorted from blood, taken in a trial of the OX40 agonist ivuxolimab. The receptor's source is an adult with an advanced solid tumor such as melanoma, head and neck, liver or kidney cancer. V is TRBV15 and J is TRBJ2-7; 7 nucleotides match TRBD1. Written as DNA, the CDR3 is TGTGCCACCAGCAGAGGGGACAGATGGGCATCCGAGCAGTACTTC. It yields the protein CATSRGDRWASEQYF. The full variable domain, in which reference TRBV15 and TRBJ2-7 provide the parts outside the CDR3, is DAMVIQNPRYQVTQFGKPVTLSCSQTLNHNVMYWYQQKSSQAPKLLFHYYDKDFNNEADTPDNFQSRRPNTSFCFLDIRSPGLGDTAMYLCATSRGDRWASEQYFGPGTRLTVT.